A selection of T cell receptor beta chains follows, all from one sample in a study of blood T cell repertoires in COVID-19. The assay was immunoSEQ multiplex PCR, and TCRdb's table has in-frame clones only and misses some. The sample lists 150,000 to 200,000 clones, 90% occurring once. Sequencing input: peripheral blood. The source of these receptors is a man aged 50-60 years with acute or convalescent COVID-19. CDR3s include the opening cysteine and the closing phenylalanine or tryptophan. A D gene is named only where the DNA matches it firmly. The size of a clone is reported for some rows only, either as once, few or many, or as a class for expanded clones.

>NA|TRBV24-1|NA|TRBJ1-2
CATSDEQGEGYTF
TGTGCCACCAGTGATGAGCAGGGCGAAGGCTACACCTTC
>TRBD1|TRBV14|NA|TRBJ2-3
CASSQRPGTAITDTQYF
TGTGCCAGCAGCCAACGACCCGGGACAGCGATCACAGATACGCAGTATTTT
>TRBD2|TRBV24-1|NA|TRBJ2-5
CATRTSGEETQYF
TGTGCCACCAGGACTAGCGGGGAAGAGACCCAGTACTTC
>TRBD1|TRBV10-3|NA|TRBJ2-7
CAISGGTGGSYEQYF
TGTGCCATCAGTGGAGGGACAGGGGGCTCCTACGAGCAGTACTTC
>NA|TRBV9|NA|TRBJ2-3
CASSVVVSGTDTQYF
TGTGCCAGCAGCGTAGTTGTTAGCGGAACAGATACGCAGTATTTT
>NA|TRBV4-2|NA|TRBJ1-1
CASSRVEAGREAFF
TGTGCCAGCAGCCGAGTGGAGGCCGGGAGAGAAGCTTTCTTT
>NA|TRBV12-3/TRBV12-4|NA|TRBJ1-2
CASRSRPGLYTF
TGTGCCAGCAGAAGCCGCCCGGGACTCTACACCTTC
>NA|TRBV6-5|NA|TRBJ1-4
CASSRGQPEKLFF
TGTGCCAGCAGCCGAGGACAACCAGAAAAACTGTTTTTT
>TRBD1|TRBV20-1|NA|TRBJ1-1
CSAPRTGEAFF
TGCAGTGCGCCCAGGACAGGGGAAGCTTTCTTT
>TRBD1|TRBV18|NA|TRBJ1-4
CASSLSQGATNEKLFF
TGTGCCAGCTCACTATCACAGGGGGCAACTAATGAAAAACTGTTTTTT
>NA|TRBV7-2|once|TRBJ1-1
CASSVRAFPRGNTEAFF
TGTGCCAGCAGCGTCCGGGCCTTCCCTAGGGGGAACACTGAAGCTTTCTTT
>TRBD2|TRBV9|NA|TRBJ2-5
CASSVPLAGQETQYF
TGTGCCAGCAGCGTCCCCTTAGCGGGGCAAGAGACCCAGTACTTC
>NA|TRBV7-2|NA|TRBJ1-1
CASSLGGPARLNTEAFF
TGTGCCAGCAGCTTGGGGGGGCCCGCCCGGTTGAACACTGAAGCTTTCTTT
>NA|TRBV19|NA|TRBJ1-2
CASSWTEESYGYTF
TGTGCCAGTAGTTGGACAGAAGAATCCTATGGCTACACCTTC
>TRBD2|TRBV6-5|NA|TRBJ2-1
CASRPSGLREQFF
TGTGCCAGCCGGCCTAGCGGACTTCGAGAGCAGTTCTTC
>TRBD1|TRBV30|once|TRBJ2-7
CAWSRQGREQYF
TGTGCCTGGAGTCGACAGGGGCGCGAGCAGTACTTC
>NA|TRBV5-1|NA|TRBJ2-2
CASSLVRSESGELFF
TGCGCCAGCAGCTTGGTGCGGAGTGAGTCCGGGGAGCTGTTTTTT
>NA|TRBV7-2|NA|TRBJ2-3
CASSLVRRDTQYF
TGTGCCAGCAGCTTAGTACGGCGGGATACGCAGTATTTT
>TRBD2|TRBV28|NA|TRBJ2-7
CASRNGLRGDYEQYF
TGTGCCAGCAGAAACGGACTACGGGGGGACTACGAGCAGTACTTC
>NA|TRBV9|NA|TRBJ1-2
CASSVRANYGYTF
TGTGCCAGCAGCGTACGAGCTAACTATGGCTACACCTTC
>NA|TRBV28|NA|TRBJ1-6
CASSLIYLWEASPLHF
TGTGCCAGCAGTTTAATATATCTCTGGGAGGCCTCACCCCTCCACTTT
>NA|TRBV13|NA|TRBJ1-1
CASSLQVNTEAFF
TGTGCCAGCAGCTTACAGGTTAACACTGAAGCTTTCTTT